One and the same sample provided the 11 T cell receptor beta chains below, sequenced in a study of vaccination effects on CD4 cells after COVID-19. Sequencing was preceded by expansion of antigen-specific CD4+ T cells with viral peptide pools in the ViraFEST assay. Subsequent to 10 days of culture, CD4+ T cells were isolated. Participants were vaccinated with two doses of either the BNT162b2 or mRNA-1273 vaccine. Sequencing was performed with immunoSEQ multiplex PCR; in TCRdb, only in-frame clones are kept and a portion is missing. The repertoire includes 25,000 to 35,000 clones, almost 75% of them detected once, and more than 12% sits in the top ten. No cognate antigen is known for these TCRs. Sequencing was performed on CD4+ T cells from PBMCs cultured with HCoV-229E spike peptides, taken after COVID-19 vaccination. The receptor source for this set is a human donor who received a COVID-19 vaccine.

The CDR3 region has the DNA TGTGCCAGTAGTATAGGCGCGACTAGCGGGGGAAACCAAGAGACCCAGTACTTC. Its translation: CASSIGATSGGNQETQYF. The chain links TRBV19 to TRBJ2-5, with 12 bases fitting TRBD2. The ends lost 1 base at V and 0 bases at J; junction bases unmatched: 6. The CDR3 runs 18 residues. Germline V gives CDR1 LNHDA, CDR2 SQIVND (reference sequence). The full variable domain, with the rest looked up from reference TRBV19 and TRBJ2-5, is DGGITQSPKYLFRKEGQNVTLSCEQNLNHDAMYWYRQDPGQGLRLIYYSQIVNDFQKGDIAEGYSVSREKKESFPLTVTSAQKNPTAFYLCASSIGATSGGNQETQYFGPGTRLLVL.

In DNA, the CDR3 is TGTGCCAGCAGCTTTGTTCAGGCCACTAGCGGGAGGAATACGCAGTATTTT. As protein: CASSFVQATSGRNTQYF. The rearrangement links TRBV5-4 to TRBJ2-3; 12 bases are a match to TRBD2. This CDR3 spans 17 amino acids. Germline assignment: CDR1 SGHNT and CDR2 YYREEE (reference sequence). With V trimmed by 2 bases and J by 7 bases, 11 bases remained unmatched.

This clone appeared a few times. This chain connects TRBV4-1 to TRBJ1-3; D is unresolved. Trimming took 2 bases from V and 0 from J, leaving 2 bases between them. The CDR3 sequence is 13 residues long. Germline assignment: CDR1 MGHRA and CDR2 YSYEKL. The CDR3 region is CASSQISGNTIYF. CDR3 nucleotides: TGCGCCAGCAGCCAAATCTCTGGAAACACCATATATTTT.

The chain recombines TRBV4-2 with TRBJ2-3; no clear D gene. Deletions cut 0 bases from V and 2 bases from J, with 9 bases between. The CDR3 is 15 residues long. Germline V gene data show CDR1 as LGHNA and CDR2 as YNFKEQ. CDR3 loop: CASSQDWGITDTQYF. DNA for the CDR3: TGTGCCAGCAGCCAAGATTGGGGAATCACAGATACGCAGTATTTT.

The chain carries TRBV7-6 and TRBJ2-5, with D perhaps matching TRBD2 (7 bases). Germline CDR1 is SGHVS and CDR2 is FNYEAQ. This CDR3 contains 18 residues. The V end lost 5 bases, the J end lost 5 bases, and 27 bases lay between the germline ends. The CDR3 DNA reads as TGTGCCAGCAGCCCAAGGGGAGGCGGGGGCGGATTCGGGGAGACCCAGTACTTC. This sequence encodes CASSPRGGGGGFGETQYF.

This clone was counted only a few times. The chain uses TRBV12-3 or TRBV12-4 and TRBJ2-2; D remains unclear. This CDR3 contains 11 residues. Between the trimmed V and J ends, which lost 6 bases and 6 bases, there was a span of 5 bases. CDR3 coding DNA: TGTGCCAGCAGGGGGTCCGGGGAGCTGTTTTTT. Translation: CASRGSGELFF.

The chain recombines TRBV5-1 with TRBJ2-1, with 11 bases that match TRBD2. Germline values: CDR1 SGHRS, CDR2 YFSETQ. This CDR3 has 14 residues. Trimming at V came to 2 bases and at J to 6 bases, leaving 1 base not matched to a gene. CDR3 DNA: TGCGCCAGCAGCTTTACTAGCGGGAGCAATGAGCAGTTCTTC. Its protein is CASSFTSGSNEQFF.

CDR3 sequence: CASSFDRDTEAFF. CDR3 nucleotides: TGTGCCAGCAGTTTCGACAGGGACACTGAAGCTTTCTTT. The genes are TRBV6-5 and TRBJ1-1; 7 bases are a match to TRBD1. Unmatched junction bases numbered 2, after V lost 4 bases and J lost 3 bases. CDR1 is MNHEY and CDR2 is SVGAGI in the germline V gene. CDR3 length: 13 residues.

The chain couples TRBV4-2 to TRBJ2-7; D gene uncertain. V lost 0 bases and J 6 bases, leaving 9 bases between the germline ends. This CDR3 spans 13 amino acids. Germline assignment: CDR1 LGHNA and CDR2 YNFKEQ. Here the CDR3 reads CASSQESGSEQYF. The CDR3 nucleotides read TGTGCCAGCAGCCAAGAAAGTGGTAGCGAGCAGTACTTC.

The V gene is TRBV6-6, the J gene TRBJ2-2, with 8 bases aligning to TRBD2. Looked up from germline, CDR1 is MNHNY and CDR2 is SVGAGI (reference sequence). This CDR3 comprises 16 residues. V trimming: 2 bases; J trimming: 5 bases; junction bases outside the gene matches: 7. The CDR3 spells CASSYGASGLTGELFF. CDR3 in DNA: TGTGCCAGCAGTTACGGGGCTAGCGGGTTGACCGGGGAGCTGTTTTTT.

V gene TRBV15 combines with J gene TRBJ1-2; tentatively, D is TRBD1 (5 bases). The CDR3 loop spans 16 amino acids. Trimming removed 1 base at V and 3 bases at J, with 15 bases between. Germline V gives CDR1 LNHNV, CDR2 YYDKDF (reference sequence). The CDR3 sequence is CATSRVYTGPYYGYTF. The CDR3 bases are TGTGCCACCAGCAGAGTGTATACAGGACCCTACTATGGCTACACCTTC.